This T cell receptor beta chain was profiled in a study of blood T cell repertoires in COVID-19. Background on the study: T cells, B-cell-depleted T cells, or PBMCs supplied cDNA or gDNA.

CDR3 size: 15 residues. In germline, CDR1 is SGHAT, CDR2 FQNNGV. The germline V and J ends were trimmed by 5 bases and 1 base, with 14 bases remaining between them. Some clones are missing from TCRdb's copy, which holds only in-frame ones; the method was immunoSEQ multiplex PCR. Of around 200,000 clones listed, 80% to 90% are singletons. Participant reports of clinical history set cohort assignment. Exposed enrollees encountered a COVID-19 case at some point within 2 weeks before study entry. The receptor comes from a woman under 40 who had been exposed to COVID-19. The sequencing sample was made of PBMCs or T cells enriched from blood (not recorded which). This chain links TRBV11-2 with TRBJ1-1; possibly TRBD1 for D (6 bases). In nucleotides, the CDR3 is TGTGCCAGCAGCCGAGTCGGGGGGGCGAACACTGAAGCTTTCTTT. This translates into CASSRVGGANTEAFF.